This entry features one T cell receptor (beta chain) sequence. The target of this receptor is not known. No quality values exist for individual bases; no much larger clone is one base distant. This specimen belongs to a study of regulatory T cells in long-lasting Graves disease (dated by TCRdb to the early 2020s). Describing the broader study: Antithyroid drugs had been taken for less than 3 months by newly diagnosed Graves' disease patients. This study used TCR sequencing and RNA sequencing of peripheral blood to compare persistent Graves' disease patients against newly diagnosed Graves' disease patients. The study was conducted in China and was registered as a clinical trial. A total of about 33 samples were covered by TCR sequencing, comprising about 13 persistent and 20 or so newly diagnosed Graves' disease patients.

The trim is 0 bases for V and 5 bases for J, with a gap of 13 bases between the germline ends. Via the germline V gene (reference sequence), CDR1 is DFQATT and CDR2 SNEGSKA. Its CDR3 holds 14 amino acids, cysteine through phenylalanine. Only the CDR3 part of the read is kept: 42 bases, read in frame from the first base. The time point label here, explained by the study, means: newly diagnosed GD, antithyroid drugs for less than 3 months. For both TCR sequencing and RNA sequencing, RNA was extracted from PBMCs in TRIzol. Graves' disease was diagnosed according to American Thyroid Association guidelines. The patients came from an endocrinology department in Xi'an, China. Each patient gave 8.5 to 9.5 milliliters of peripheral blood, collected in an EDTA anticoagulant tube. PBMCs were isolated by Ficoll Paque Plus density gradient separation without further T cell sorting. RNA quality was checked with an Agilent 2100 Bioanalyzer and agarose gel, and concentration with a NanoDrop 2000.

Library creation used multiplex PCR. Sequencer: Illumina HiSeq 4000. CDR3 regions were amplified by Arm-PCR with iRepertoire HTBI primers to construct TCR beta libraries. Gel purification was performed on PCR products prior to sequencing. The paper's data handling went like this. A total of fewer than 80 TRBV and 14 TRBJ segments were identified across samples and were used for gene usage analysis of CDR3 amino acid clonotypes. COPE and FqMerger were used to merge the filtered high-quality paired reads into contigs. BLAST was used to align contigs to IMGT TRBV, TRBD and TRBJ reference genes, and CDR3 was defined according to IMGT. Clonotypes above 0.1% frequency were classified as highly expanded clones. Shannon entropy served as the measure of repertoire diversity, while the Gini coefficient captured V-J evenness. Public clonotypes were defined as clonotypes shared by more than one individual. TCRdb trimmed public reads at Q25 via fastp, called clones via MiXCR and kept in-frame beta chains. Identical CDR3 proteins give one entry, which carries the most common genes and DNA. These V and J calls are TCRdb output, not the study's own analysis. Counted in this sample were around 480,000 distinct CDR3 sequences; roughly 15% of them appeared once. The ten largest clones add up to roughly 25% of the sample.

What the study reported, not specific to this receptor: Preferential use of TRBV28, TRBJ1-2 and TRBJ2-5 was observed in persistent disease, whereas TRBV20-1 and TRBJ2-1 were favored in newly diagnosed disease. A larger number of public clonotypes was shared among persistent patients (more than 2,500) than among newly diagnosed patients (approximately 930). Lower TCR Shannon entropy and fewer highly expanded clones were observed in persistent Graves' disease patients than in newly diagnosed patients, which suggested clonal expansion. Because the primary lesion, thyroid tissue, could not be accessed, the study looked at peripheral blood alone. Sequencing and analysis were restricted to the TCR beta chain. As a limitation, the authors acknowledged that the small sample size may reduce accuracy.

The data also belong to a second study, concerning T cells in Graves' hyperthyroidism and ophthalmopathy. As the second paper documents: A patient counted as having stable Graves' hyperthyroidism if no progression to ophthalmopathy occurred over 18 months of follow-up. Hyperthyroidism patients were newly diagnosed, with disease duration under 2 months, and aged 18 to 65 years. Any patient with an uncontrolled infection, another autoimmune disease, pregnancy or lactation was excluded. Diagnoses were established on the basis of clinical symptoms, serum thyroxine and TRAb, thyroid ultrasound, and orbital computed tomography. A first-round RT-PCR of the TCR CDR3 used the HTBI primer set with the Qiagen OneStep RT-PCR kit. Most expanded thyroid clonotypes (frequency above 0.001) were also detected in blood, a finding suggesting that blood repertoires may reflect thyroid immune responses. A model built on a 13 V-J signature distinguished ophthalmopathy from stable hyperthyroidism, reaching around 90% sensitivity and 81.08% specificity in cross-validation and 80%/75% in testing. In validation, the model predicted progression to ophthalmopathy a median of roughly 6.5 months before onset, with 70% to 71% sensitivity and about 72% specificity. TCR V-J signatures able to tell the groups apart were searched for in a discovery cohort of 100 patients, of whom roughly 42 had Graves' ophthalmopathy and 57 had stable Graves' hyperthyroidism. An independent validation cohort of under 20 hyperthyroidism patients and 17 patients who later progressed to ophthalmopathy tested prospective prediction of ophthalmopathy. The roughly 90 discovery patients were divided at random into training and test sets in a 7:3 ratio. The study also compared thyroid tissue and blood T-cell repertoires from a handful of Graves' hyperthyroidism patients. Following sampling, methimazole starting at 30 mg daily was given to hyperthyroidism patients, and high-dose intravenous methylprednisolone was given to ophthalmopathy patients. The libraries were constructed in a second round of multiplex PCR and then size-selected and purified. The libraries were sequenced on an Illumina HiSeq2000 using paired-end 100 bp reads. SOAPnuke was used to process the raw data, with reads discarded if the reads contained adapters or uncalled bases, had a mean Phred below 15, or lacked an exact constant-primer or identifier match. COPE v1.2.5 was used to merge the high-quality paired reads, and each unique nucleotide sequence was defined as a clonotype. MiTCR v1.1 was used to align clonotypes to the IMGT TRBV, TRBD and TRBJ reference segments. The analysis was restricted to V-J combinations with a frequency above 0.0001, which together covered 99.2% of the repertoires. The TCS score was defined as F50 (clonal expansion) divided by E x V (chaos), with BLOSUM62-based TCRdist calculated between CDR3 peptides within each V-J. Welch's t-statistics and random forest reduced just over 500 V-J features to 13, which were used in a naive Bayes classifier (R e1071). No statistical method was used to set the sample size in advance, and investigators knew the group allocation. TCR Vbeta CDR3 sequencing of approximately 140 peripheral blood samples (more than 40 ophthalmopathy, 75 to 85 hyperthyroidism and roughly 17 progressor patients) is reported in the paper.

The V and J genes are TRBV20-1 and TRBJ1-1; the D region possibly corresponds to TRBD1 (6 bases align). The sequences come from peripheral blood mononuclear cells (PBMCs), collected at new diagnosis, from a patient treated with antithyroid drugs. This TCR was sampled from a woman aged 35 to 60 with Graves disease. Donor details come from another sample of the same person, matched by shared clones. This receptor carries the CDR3 CSAREGGPLTEAFF. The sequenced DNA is TGCAGTGCTAGAGAGGGGGGCCCCCTGACTGAAGCTTTCTTT.